Shown below are 13 T cell receptor beta chains from a single sample sequenced in a study of T cells after yellow fever vaccination. One entry per CDR3 protein results from TCRdb running MiXCR on the 5' RACE reads. Counted here are 50,000 to 60,000 distinct CDR3 sequences, approximately 6.1% occurring once; the ten biggest clones make up around a third. Sequencing used PBMCs, either bulk or a sorted T-cell subset (CD4+, CD8+, memory, or dextramer-sorted; not recorded which), obtained on the day of the yellow fever booster vaccination. The receptor source for this set is a man aged 18 to 30 who received the YFV17D yellow fever vaccine.

The chain links TRBV4-1 to TRBJ2-1; TRBD2 matches at 9 bases. The V gene's germline CDR1 is MGHRA and CDR2 YSYEKL. V lost 4 bases and J lost 5; bases outside the gene matches: 6. The CDR3 sequence is 15 residues long. The CDR3 coding sequence is TGCGCCAGCAGCCCTTCTAGCGGGGTTGACAATGAGCAGTTCTTC. Protein: CASSPSSGVDNEQFF.

The chain carries TRBV14 and TRBJ2-3; 11 bases line up with TRBD1. CDR1 is SGHDN, CDR2 FVKESK, per germline. V trimming: 4 bases; J trimming: 4 bases; junction bases outside the gene matches: 7. The CDR3 sequence is 16 residues long. CDR3 coding DNA: TGTGCCAGCAGCCCCGGGACAGGGGGTGGTGCAGATACGCAGTATTTT. Protein product: CASSPGTGGGADTQYF.

This clonotype was seen many times. V is TRBV6-1 and J is TRBJ2-6; 9 bases fit TRBD1. Germline V CDR1 and CDR2: MNHNS, SASEGT. V shed 10 bases, J shed 0 bases, and the junction held 7 bases outside the gene matches. This CDR3 region has 16 residues. In DNA, the CDR3 is TGTGCCATCAAGGACAGGGGTTCCTCTGGGGCCAACGTCCTGACTTTC. Translating it yields CAIKDRGSSGANVLTF.

This clonotype has a count of ten or more. The rearrangement joins TRBV7-2 to TRBJ2-7, with no clear D. The V gene lost 1 base and the J gene lost 1 base, with 11 bases spanning the gap. The V gene's germline CDR1 is SGHTA and CDR2 FQGNSA. This CDR3 region has 15 residues. The CDR3 protein is CASSLGRARSYEQYF. CDR3 DNA sequence: TGTGCCAGCAGCTTAGGACGTGCGCGGTCCTACGAGCAGTACTTC.

This clonotype was observed a few times. The chain has TRBV6-1 and TRBJ2-1; the D gene is possibly TRBD1 (5 bases). There are 14 residues in the CDR3. Germline loops: CDR1 MNHNS, CDR2 SASEGT. V shed 6 bases and J shed 0 bases, with 9 bases lying between them. CDR3 nucleotide sequence: TGTGCCAGCAGGGGGCTGAGCTCCTACAATGAGCAGTTCTTC. This codes for CASRGLSSYNEQFF.

The chain carries TRBV29-1 and TRBJ1-3; D may be TRBD1 (6 bases). The CDR3 covers 14 residues. The ends were cut back, 6 bases at V and 2 bases at J, with 14 bases in the middle. The germline V gene has CDR1 SQVTM and CDR2 ANQGSEA. The CDR3 coding sequence is TGCAGCGTCCCCGATCCAGGGGCTGGAAACACCATATATTTT. It yields the protein CSVPDPGAGNTIYF.

There are many counts of this clonotype. The chain has TRBV5-1 and TRBJ2-7; D call uncertain. Germline CDR1 SGHRS, CDR2 YFSETQ. This CDR3 has 13 residues. V was trimmed by 2 bases and J by 2 bases, leaving 8 bases between them. As DNA, the CDR3 is TGCGCCAGCAGCTTAGGCGCTGCCTACGAGCAGTACTTC. Protein: CASSLGAAYEQYF.

The chain employs TRBV6-6 and TRBJ2-3; D is perhaps TRBD1 or TRBD2 (5 bases each). In germline, CDR1 is MNHNY, CDR2 SVGAGI (reference sequence). The germline V and J ends were trimmed by 0 bases and 2 bases, with 12 bases remaining between them. This CDR3 has 16 amino acids. The CDR3 loop is CASSYSSGTDTDTQYF. Here the CDR3 DNA reads TGTGCCAGCAGTTACTCGTCGGGGACGGACACAGATACGCAGTATTTT.

A few counts support this clonotype. The chain employs TRBV25-1 and TRBJ1-3; D ambiguous. The CDR3 has 16 residues. Germline CDR1 reads MGHDK; CDR2 reads SYGVNS. With 3 bases removed from V and 0 bases from J, the gap between germline ends came to 12 bases. CDR3 amino acids: CASSEHPGDSGNTIYF. The CDR3 nucleotides are TGTGCCAGCAGTGAGCATCCCGGGGACTCTGGAAACACCATATATTTT.

This clonotype was recorded at least ten times. The chain recombines TRBV29-1 with TRBJ2-4, with D maybe TRBD2 (6 bases). CDR1 is SQVTM and CDR2 is ANQGSEA in the germline V gene. Trimming pared 5 bases from V and 1 base from J, leaving 9 bases between. The CDR3 totals 13 residues. This chain's CDR3 is CSVSREAKNIQYF. As DNA, the CDR3 is TGCAGCGTTTCCCGGGAGGCCAAAAACATTCAGTACTTC.

This clonotype was seen many times. The chain joins TRBV12-3 or TRBV12-4 to TRBJ1-1; no firm D call. The CDR3 consists of 14 residues. The ends were cut back, 6 bases at V and 1 base at J, with 12 bases in the middle. In DNA form, the CDR3 reads TGTGCCAGCAGCCTGACCCCCCCGAACACTGAAGCTTTCTTT. It specifies CASSLTPPNTEAFF.

This chain joins TRBV18 and TRBJ1-1; possibly TRBD1 for D (6 bases). The CDR3 has 12 residues. Between the trimmed V and J ends, which lost 5 bases and 4 bases, there was a span of 8 bases. CDR1 and CDR2 from the germline V gene are KGHSH and LQKENI. The CDR3 sequence is CASSSQGTEAFF. The CDR3 DNA reads as TGTGCCAGCTCATCACAGGGCACTGAAGCTTTCTTT.

Ten or more counts support this clonotype. This rearrangement joins TRBV20-1 to TRBJ2-1, with D possibly TRBD1 on 6 matching bases. The germline V gene has CDR1 DFQATT and CDR2 SNEGSKA (reference sequence). V was pared by 1 base and J by 4 bases, with 11 bases between. The CDR3 is 14 residues long. CDR3 in amino acids: CSARGGQRYNEQFF. The CDR3 coding sequence is TGCAGTGCTAGAGGAGGACAGAGATACAATGAGCAGTTCTTC.